These 21 T cell receptor beta chains were sequenced from one sample in a study of beta chain features in type 1 diabetes. Expressed TCRB transcripts got sequenced, as all isolated RNA was reverse transcribed. Clones were read by immunoSEQ multiplex PCR, and TCRdb kept only the in-frame ones, dropping some. The sample yields 350,000 to 450,000 clones, about 16% seen once. The source material was naive CD4+ T cells from blood. The receptors here all came from a woman between 18 and 30 years old in good health.

The V gene is TRBV6-5, the J gene TRBJ1-1; maybe TRBD1 (5 bases). Germline lookup yields CDR1 MNHEY and CDR2 SVGAGI. This CDR3 contains 15 residues. V was pared by 2 bases and J by 5 bases, with 15 bases between. CDR3 protein: CASSYGQGIVTEAFF. The CDR3 DNA follows: TGTGCCAGCAGTTACGGGCAGGGTATAGTAACTGAAGCTTTCTTT.

This clone was observed a handful of times. The chain couples TRBV29-1 to TRBJ1-5, with 9 positions matching TRBD1. Losses at the gene ends were 5 bases for V and 7 bases for J; bases not matched to a gene: 6. CDR1 is SQVTM, CDR2 ANQGSEA, per germline. CDR3 size: 13 residues. CDR3 nucleotide sequence: TGCAGCGTTCAATCCGGGACAGGGCAGCCCCAGCATTTT. This sequence encodes CSVQSGTGQPQHF.

J is TRBJ2-5 and V is TRBV7-9; perhaps TRBD2 as D (6 bases). The CDR3 is 16 amino acids. The V end was cut by 4 bases, the J end by 3 bases, with 18 bases between. Germline-derived CDR1 and CDR2 are SEHNR and FQNEAQ (reference sequence). The CDR3 here is CASSSGTSGIEETQYF. For the CDR3, the DNA is TGTGCCAGCAGCTCTGGGACTTCAGGAATAGAAGAGACCCAGTACTTC. The whole variable domain, remainder taken from reference TRBV7-9 and TRBJ2-5, is DTGVSQNPRHKITKRGQNVTFRCDPISEHNRLYWYRQTLGQGPEFLTYFQNEAQLEKSRLLSDRFSAERPKGSFSTLEIQRTEQGDSAMYLCASSSGTSGIEETQYFGPGTRLLVL.

The genes are TRBV29-1 and TRBJ2-2; D unresolved. Looked up from germline, CDR1 is SQVTM and CDR2 is ANQGSEA. V shed 7 bases and J shed 6 bases, with 18 bases lying between them. CDR3 size: 14 residues. The CDR3 sequence is CSDEVRPSAGELFF. CDR3 sequence (DNA): TGCAGCGATGAGGTCAGACCCAGCGCCGGGGAGCTGTTTTTT.

This clone showed up just a few times. V is TRBV19 and J is TRBJ2-2; 8 bases agree with TRBD2. The germline CDR1 and CDR2 sequences are LNHDA and SQIVND (reference sequence). The V gene end was trimmed by 7 bases and the J gene end by 3 bases; junction bases not matched to a gene: 4. CDR3 size: 14 residues. In DNA, the CDR3 is TGTGCCAGTAAGGCTAGCGGGTACACCGGGGAGCTGTTTTTT. Its translation is CASKASGYTGELFF.

This clone was found a few times. The chain recombines TRBV18 with TRBJ2-7, with 8 bases lining up with TRBD2. The V gene's germline CDR1 is KGHSH and CDR2 LQKENI. This CDR3 is built from 15 residues. Trimming cost V 0 bases and J 0 bases; bases outside gene matches: 1. The CDR3 DNA is TGTGCCAGCTCACCACCGGGACTAGACTCCTACGAGCAGTACTTC. Encoded protein: CASSPPGLDSYEQYF.

The chain uses TRBV4-3 and TRBJ2-1; 9 bases are shared with TRBD2. J was trimmed by 8 bases and V by 0 bases; bases with no gene match: 11. Germline assignment: CDR1 LGHNA and CDR2 YSLEER. The CDR3 consists of 17 residues. DNA of the CDR3: TGCGCCAGCAGCCAAGATGGGATAGCGGGAGCCGTCCATGAGCAGTTCTTC. Protein sequence: CASSQDGIAGAVHEQFF.

This rearrangement joins TRBV28 to TRBJ2-7; TRBD2 agrees at 10 bases. The CDR3 has 17 residues. Looked up from germline, CDR1 is MDHEN and CDR2 is SYDVKM. The trim removed 6 bases at V and 0 bases at J, leaving 11 bases unmatched. The CDR3 reads CASSPTRLAGHSYEQYF. The CDR3 bases are TGTGCCAGCAGCCCAACCCGACTAGCGGGTCACTCCTACGAGCAGTACTTC.

Only a few counts were recorded for this clone. The chain combines TRBV6-6 with TRBJ2-3; possibly TRBD1 for D (6 bases). The CDR3 length is 15 residues. V gave up 8 bases and J gave up 0 bases, with 15 bases separating them. Germline-derived CDR1 and CDR2 are MNHNY and SVGAGI (reference sequence). The CDR3 spells CASGGRQGSTDTQYF. DNA for the CDR3: TGTGCCAGCGGCGGCCGGCAGGGGAGCACAGATACGCAGTATTTT.

This clone was seen more than once but under ten times. The J gene is TRBJ2-3, the V gene TRBV7-2; 10 bases agree with TRBD2. Per germline, CDR1 SGHTA and CDR2 FQGNSA. Trimming removed 8 bases from V and 3 bases from J; junction bases left unmatched: 11. The CDR3 is 16 amino acids. The CDR3 loop is CASAPSGRVQTDTQYF. The CDR3 bases are TGTGCCAGCGCCCCTAGCGGGAGAGTTCAAACAGATACGCAGTATTTT.

J is TRBJ1-1 and V is TRBV10-3; D is undetermined. The CDR3 has 14 residues. The V and J ends lost 2 bases and 5 bases respectively, with 12 bases between them. The germline V gene encodes CDR1 ENHRY and CDR2 SYGVKD. The chain's CDR3 is CAISETTRFTEAFF. The DNA for the CDR3 is TGTGCCATCAGTGAGACAACCAGGTTTACTGAAGCTTTCTTT.

This chain uses TRBV7-2 with TRBJ1-2; 10 bases line up with TRBD1. The ends lost 2 bases at V and 7 bases at J; junction bases unmatched: 16. This CDR3 comprises 18 residues. Germline assignment: CDR1 SGHTA and CDR2 FQGNSA. CDR3 amino acids: CASSLYAVGLGQGSGYTF. The CDR3 nucleotides read TGTGCCAGCAGCTTATATGCGGTCGGTTTGGGACAGGGGAGTGGCTACACCTTC.

This clone was counted a few times. This chain's CDR3 is CASSYTGTENTGELFF. CDR3 in DNA: TGCGCCAGCAGCTATACGGGGACTGAGAACACCGGGGAGCTGTTTTTT. This chain joins TRBV5-1 and TRBJ2-2; tentatively, D is TRBD2 (6 bases). This CDR3 spans 16 amino acids. The V end lost 3 bases, the J end lost 1 base, and 13 bases lay between the germline ends. Germline-derived CDR1 and CDR2 are SGHRS and YFSETQ.

V and J are TRBV7-9 and TRBJ2-3, with D uncertain. Germline V gene sequence: CDR1 SEHNR, CDR2 FQNEAQ (reference sequence). The CDR3 has 19 residues. Trimming shortened V by 2 bases and J by 2 bases, and 23 bases separated the two germline ends. As DNA, the CDR3 is TGTGCCAGCAGCTTAAGTCGCGGCGGCAGCCACAACTCCACAGATACGCAGTATTTT. Translating it yields CASSLSRGGSHNSTDTQYF.

The chain recombines TRBV25-1 with TRBJ2-2; D might be TRBD2 (6 bases). V lost 8 bases and J lost 5, with 12 bases in between. Germline V gene data show CDR1 as MGHDK and CDR2 as SYGVNS. This CDR3 has 13 amino acids. CDR3 in amino acids: CASWRETTGELFF. The CDR3 DNA reads TGTGCCAGCTGGAGGGAAACGACCGGGGAGCTGTTTTTT.

The chain couples TRBV28 to TRBJ1-5; a weak D match, TRBD1 (6 bases). The CDR3 totals 12 residues. V was shortened by 4 bases and J by 5 bases, with 6 bases between the two germline ends. The V gene's germline CDR1 is MDHEN and CDR2 SYDVKM. In DNA, the CDR3 is TGTGCCAGCAGTTCAGGGGATCAGCCCCAGCATTTT. Translating it yields CASSSGDQPQHF.

The rearrangement links TRBV4-2 to TRBJ2-7; tentatively, D is TRBD2 (5 bases). CDR3 length: 13 residues. V lost 0 bases and J 2 bases, leaving 5 bases between the germline ends. Germline V gives CDR1 LGHNA, CDR2 YNFKEQ. The CDR3 DNA sequence: TGTGCCAGCAGCCAAGAGAGGGCCTACGAGCAGTACTTC. As protein: CASSQERAYEQYF.

The rearrangement uses TRBV10-1 and TRBJ2-7, with TRBD1 matching over 7 bases. This CDR3 has 14 residues. The ends lost 6 bases at V and 2 bases at J; junction bases unmatched: 7. Looked up from germline, CDR1 is WNHNN and CDR2 is SYGVQD (reference sequence). This CDR3 reads CASSRQGATYEQYF. The CDR3 nucleotides read TGCGCCAGCAGCAGACAGGGAGCCACCTACGAGCAGTACTTC.

This clone came up a few times. This chain links TRBV5-1 with TRBJ2-1; TRBD1 matches 8 bases. The CDR3 runs to 16 residues. Germline trimming cut 0 bases from V and 8 bases from J; bases unmatched to any gene: 10. Germline V gene sequence: CDR1 SGHRS, CDR2 YFSETQ. The CDR3 DNA follows: TGCGCCAGCAGCTTGGGGGCCTCAGGGGGCGGGGATGAGCAGTTCTTC. Translating gives CASSLGASGGGDEQFF.

This clone was counted only a few times. The chain is built from TRBV30 and TRBJ2-5; no firm D call. The CDR3 has 11 amino acids. Germline V lookup: CDR1 GTSNPN, CDR2 SVGIG (reference sequence). V was pared by 4 bases and J by 4 bases, with 7 bases between. The CDR3: CAWTSRETQYF. The CDR3 DNA follows: TGTGCCTGGACATCGAGAGAGACCCAGTACTTC.

Comment on this clone: Mismatch with germline at one junction end may stem from a read error. The J gene is TRBJ2-5, the V gene TRBV10-3, with 7 bases matching TRBD2. Germline values: CDR1 ENHRY, CDR2 SYGVKD. This CDR3 is built from 16 residues. CDR3 in DNA: TGTGCCAGCAGTTATCTAGCGGCAGGAGGGCAAGAGACCCAGTACTTC. Residues: CASSYLAAGGQETQYF.